The 27 T cell receptor beta chains reported below all come from one sample, sequenced in a study of identical twins. TCRdb called the 5' RACE reads again in MiXCR, with one record for every CDR3 protein. The sample records about 890,000 distinct CDR3 sequences, more than 9% being singletons. In addition, the sample was reused for a study of yellow fever vaccine responses in identical twins.

Sequencing was carried out using PBMCs. Receptors originate from a woman aged 18-29 years in good health.

The V call is TRBV18, the J call TRBJ2-2, with D possibly being TRBD2 (6 bases). The V gene's germline CDR1 is KGHSH and CDR2 LQKENI. V gave up 6 bases and J gave up 3 bases, with 11 bases separating them. The CDR3 totals 14 residues. The CDR3 DNA follows: TGTGCCAGCTCTCCAACTAGCTACACCGGGGAGCTGTTTTTT. Encoded protein: CASSPTSYTGELFF.

In its sample, this clonotype was seen a few times. This rearrangement joins TRBV6-5 to TRBJ2-7; the match to TRBD2 covers 7 bases. Germline trimming cut 2 bases from V and 0 bases from J; bases unmatched to any gene: 7. CDR1 MNHEY and CDR2 SVGAGI come from the germline V gene. The CDR3 loop spans 16 amino acids. The CDR3 loop is CASSYAGGLSSYEQYF. The CDR3 DNA is TGTGCCAGCAGTTACGCCGGGGGACTAAGCTCCTACGAGCAGTACTTC.

The sample holds many counts of this clonotype. This rearrangement joins TRBV12-3 or TRBV12-4 to TRBJ2-1; 10 bases map to TRBD2. The junction had 8 bases not matched to a gene; V was cut back by 7 bases and J by 5 bases. CDR3 length: 15 amino acids. CDR3 DNA: TGTGCCAGCACTCCGACTAGCGGGCTAAACAATGAGCAGTTCTTC. As protein: CASTPTSGLNNEQFF.

This clonotype was counted only a few times. The CDR3: CASSTTSGRADNEQFF. Written as DNA, the CDR3 is TGTGCCAGCAGCACTACTAGCGGGAGGGCCGACAATGAGCAGTTCTTC. V and J are TRBV12-3 or TRBV12-4 and TRBJ2-1, with 13 bases lining up with TRBD2. J was trimmed by 5 bases and V by 6 bases; bases with no gene match: 7. The CDR3 runs to 16 residues.

The gene calls are TRBV7-9 and TRBJ2-3; no clear D gene. Trimming left V 8 bases short and J 0 bases short, with 12 bases between. Germline CDR1 is SEHNR and CDR2 is FQNEAQ (reference sequence). This CDR3 comprises 14 residues. In nucleotides, the CDR3 is TGTGCCAGCGCGGTGGGAACTAGCACAGATACGCAGTATTTT. Residues: CASAVGTSTDTQYF.

Worth noting for this clonotype: One end of the junction is discordant with germline, which a read error may explain. The chain carries TRBV2 and TRBJ1-2; TRBD1 might be the D (5 bases). CDR1 and CDR2 from the germline V gene are SNHLY and FYNNEI. CDR3 length: 12 residues. The CDR3 nucleotides read TGTGCCAGCAATGAAGAGGGGTATGGCTACACCTTC. The encoded protein is CASNEEGYGYTF.

This clonotype was found many times. The chain uses TRBV12-3 or TRBV12-4 and TRBJ2-1; no definite D call. This CDR3 comprises 12 residues. With 6 bases removed from V and 10 bases from J, the gap between germline ends came to 13 bases. The CDR3 coding sequence is TGTGCCAGCAGCTTCCTCCCCCGGGAGCAGTTCTTC. This gives the protein CASSFLPREQFF.

The gene calls are TRBV6-5 and TRBJ2-1; D gene uncertain. V was pared by 3 bases and J by 6 bases, with 9 bases between. The CDR3 is 13 amino acids. The germline CDR1 and CDR2 sequences are MNHEY and SVGAGI. The CDR3, as DNA: TGTGCCAGCAGTTATTTGGGCCTCAATGAGCAGTTCTTC. It codes for CASSYLGLNEQFF.

This clonotype has more than one count but fewer than ten. The chain uses TRBV7-8 and TRBJ2-2; 12 nucleotides align to TRBD2. The trim removed 4 bases at V and 5 bases at J, leaving 5 bases unmatched. Germline V lookup: CDR1 SGHVS, CDR2 FQNEAQ. This CDR3 spans 16 amino acids. DNA for the CDR3: TGTGCCAGCAGCTCCCGGACTAGCGGGGCTACCGGGGAGCTGTTTTTT. It yields the protein CASSSRTSGATGELFF.

The V gene is TRBV11-2, the J gene TRBJ2-1; 9 nucleotides line up with TRBD2. Germline values: CDR1 SGHAT, CDR2 FQNNGV. The V and J ends lost 2 bases and 2 bases, in that order; junction bases with no gene match: 10. This CDR3 region has 18 residues. The CDR3 nucleotides read TGTGCCAGCAGCTTACGACTCGGCGGGGGGGAAACCTACAATGAGCAGTTCTTC. Protein: CASSLRLGGGETYNEQFF.

This clonotype was seen more than once but under ten times. CDR3 bases: TGTGCCAGCAATCAGGGGAATCTAGGATACACTGAAGCTTTCTTT. It translates to CASNQGNLGYTEAFF. This chain links TRBV6-1 with TRBJ1-1; TRBD1 is a possible D gene (6 bases). Germline V CDR1 and CDR2: MNHNS, SASEGT. The CDR3 sequence is 15 residues long. With 7 bases removed from V and 3 bases from J, the gap between germline ends came to 18 bases.

The chain joins TRBV20-1 to TRBJ2-2, with D unclear. The CDR3 is 12 amino acids. CDR1 is DFQATT, CDR2 SNEGSKA, per germline (reference sequence). The germline V and J ends were trimmed by 6 bases and 3 bases, with 8 bases remaining between them. The chain's CDR3 is CSAMADTGELFF. In DNA, the CDR3 is TGCAGTGCAATGGCCGACACCGGGGAGCTGTTTTTT.

In this sample, this clonotype turned up many times. The chain carries TRBV10-3 and TRBJ1-6; 10 nucleotides agree with TRBD1. With 9 bases clipped from V and 10 bases from J, the junction kept 6 bases outside the gene matches. This CDR3 spans 13 amino acids. Germline V gene data show CDR1 as ENHRY and CDR2 as SYGVKD. CDR3 nucleotides: TGTGCCATTACCGGGACAGGGGACTCACCCCTCCACTTT. It encodes CAITGTGDSPLHF.

This clonotype was observed many times. The chain recombines TRBV5-1 with TRBJ1-1; 10 positions agree with TRBD1. The germline CDR1 and CDR2 sequences are SGHRS and YFSETQ. This CDR3 is built from 13 residues. After removal of 6 bases from V and 5 bases from J, the junction contained 4 bases not matched to a gene. CDR3 coding DNA: TGCGCCAGCAACCGGGACAGGGGTACTGAAGCTTTCTTT. Protein sequence: CASNRDRGTEAFF.

The V gene is TRBV3-1, the J gene TRBJ2-1; D possibly corresponds to TRBD1 (6 bases). Germline-derived CDR1 and CDR2 are LGHDT and YNNKEL (reference sequence). The CDR3 sequence is 18 residues long. The V end lost 2 bases, the J end lost 2 bases, and 19 bases lay between the germline ends. The DNA of the CDR3 is TGTGCCAGCAGCCAATACTGGGGGCGCGGGCAGGCCTACAATGAGCAGTTCTTC. Protein: CASSQYWGRGQAYNEQFF.

This clonotype was seen only a few times. This chain uses TRBV5-1 with TRBJ2-3; 9 nucleotides agree with TRBD1. Trimming took 1 base from V and 5 from J; bases not matched to a gene: 5. From germline, CDR1 is SGHRS and CDR2 YFSETQ. The length of the CDR3 is 15 residues. The DNA for the CDR3 is TGCGCCAGCAGCTTGACCGGGACAGGGATAGATACGCAGTATTTT. Its translation is CASSLTGTGIDTQYF.

CDR3 amino acids: CASSSPAGSRETQYF. The CDR3 region has the DNA TGTGCCAGCAGCTCCCCGGCCGGGTCTCGGGAGACCCAGTACTTC. V and J are TRBV13 and TRBJ2-5; D is undetermined. V gave up 4 bases and J gave up 5 bases, with 17 bases separating them. Germline lookup yields CDR1 PRHDT and CDR2 FYEKMQ (reference sequence). This CDR3 spans 15 amino acids. Full variable domain (remainder filled in from reference TRBV13 and TRBJ2-5): AAGVIQSPRHLIKEKRETATLKCYPIPRHDTVYWYQQGPGQDPQFLISFYEKMQSDKGSIPDRFSAQQFSDYHSELNMSSLELGDSALYFCASSSPAGSRETQYFGPGTRLLVL.

Many counts were recorded for this clonotype. The chain joins TRBV6-1 to TRBJ1-5; 10 nucleotides align to TRBD1. V shed 4 bases and J 3 bases; nucleotides not matched to a gene: 6. Germline values: CDR1 MNHNS, CDR2 SASEGT. The CDR3 loop spans 16 amino acids. The CDR3, as DNA: TGTGCCAGCAGTGCGAGGGACAGGGGAATCAATCAGCCCCAGCATTTT. It is translated as CASSARDRGINQPQHF.

This chain links TRBV19 with TRBJ2-3; maybe TRBD2 (5 bases). CDR1 is LNHDA, CDR2 SQIVND, per germline (reference sequence). V lost 7 bases and J lost 0, with 14 bases in between. The CDR3 covers 15 residues. CDR3 nucleotides: TGTGCCAGTACCCCCTACCGCGGGAGCACAGATACGCAGTATTTT. This translates into CASTPYRGSTDTQYF.

The rearrangement joins TRBV27 to TRBJ2-1; 8 positions match TRBD2. Germline V gene sequence: CDR1 MNHEY, CDR2 SMNVEV (reference sequence). V lost 8 bases, J lost 1 base, and 10 bases stayed unmatched. There are 16 residues in the CDR3. The CDR3 sequence: CASVAGGSLSYNEQFF. The CDR3 region has the DNA TGTGCCAGCGTGGCGGGGGGATCGCTATCCTACAATGAGCAGTTCTTC.

This clonotype was seen only a few times. The rearrangement uses TRBV5-1 and TRBJ2-3; 9 positions agree with TRBD2. Germline lookup yields CDR1 SGHRS and CDR2 YFSETQ. The V segment lost 7 bases and the J segment 0 bases; nucleotides outside the gene matches: 3. There are 14 residues in the CDR3. The CDR3 region has the DNA TGCGCCAGCCGCGGGGGGGAGAGCACAGATACGCAGTATTTT. This sequence encodes CASRGGESTDTQYF.

This clonotype came up a few times. The rearrangement links TRBV4-1 to TRBJ1-5, with D hard to call. CDR1 and CDR2 from the germline V gene are MGHRA and YSYEKL. There are 16 residues in the CDR3. V lost 4 bases and J lost 3, with 16 bases in between. The CDR3 sequence: CASSPVRGSLNQPQHF. The CDR3 DNA reads TGCGCCAGCAGCCCTGTCCGGGGTTCTCTCAATCAGCCCCAGCATTTT.

This clonotype has just a few counts. The rearrangement joins TRBV5-6 to TRBJ2-3; D unresolved. The CDR3 covers 13 residues. Germline V CDR1 and CDR2: SGHDT, YYEEEE. V gave up 5 bases and J gave up 6 bases, with 13 bases separating them. The CDR3 reads CASRYAGSDTQYF. DNA of the CDR3: TGTGCCAGCAGGTATGCCGGATCGGATACGCAGTATTTT.

This chain links TRBV20-1 with TRBJ2-1; 13 bases are shared with TRBD2. Germline assignment: CDR1 DFQATT and CDR2 SNEGSKA (reference sequence). Trimming cost V 6 bases and J 7 bases; bases outside gene matches: 15. The CDR3 is made up of 17 amino acids. CDR3 sequence: CSASGLAGAPAGNEQFF. Here the CDR3 DNA reads TGCAGTGCGTCCGGACTAGCGGGAGCCCCTGCGGGTAATGAGCAGTTCTTC.

The chain carries TRBV2 and TRBJ1-4; perhaps TRBD1 as D (5 bases). The CDR3 has 17 residues. Germline assignment: CDR1 SNHLY and CDR2 FYNNEI. Here the CDR3 DNA reads TGTACCTTCTGTTTCGACGGCGGGGGAGCAACTAATGAAAAACTGTTTTTT. Protein sequence: CTFCFDGGGATNEKLFF.

This clonotype has just a few counts. This sequence joins TRBV7-9 and TRBJ2-1, with TRBD2 identical over 13 bases. The CDR3 runs 17 residues. J gave up 2 bases and V 4 bases, and 5 bases lay outside the gene matches. CDR1 and CDR2 from the germline V gene are SEHNR and FQNEAQ (reference sequence). This chain's CDR3 is CASSSRLAGGPYNEQFF. The CDR3, as DNA: TGTGCCAGCAGCTCCCGACTAGCGGGGGGTCCCTACAATGAGCAGTTCTTC. Together with reference TRBV7-9 and TRBJ2-1, the CDR3 gives the full variable domain: DTGVSQNPRHKITKRGQNVTFRCDPISEHNRLYWYRQTLGQGPEFLTYFQNEAQLEKSRLLSDRFSAERPKGSFSTLEIQRTEQGDSAMYLCASSSRLAGGPYNEQFFGPGTRLTVL.

This clonotype was recorded at least ten times. This chain links TRBV5-6 with TRBJ2-5, with 10 bases fitting TRBD2. Per the germline V gene, CDR1 is SGHDT and CDR2 is YYEEEE. V lost 2 bases to trimming and J lost 10 bases; unmatched junction nucleotides: 5. This CDR3 has 13 amino acids. The CDR3 sequence: CASSLTSGDSQYF. In nucleotides, the CDR3 is TGTGCCAGCAGCTTAACTAGCGGGGATAGCCAGTACTTC.